Each of the 24 T cell receptor beta chains below was sequenced from the same sample in a study of blood T cell repertoires in COVID-19. Method: immunoSEQ multiplex PCR; TCRdb's copy keeps in-frame clones and lacks some. This sample has over 200,000 clones, with around 86% found just once. Sequences were obtained from PBMCs or T cells enriched from blood (not recorded which). These receptors were collected from a man in his late teens or twenties who had recovered from COVID-19.

The CDR3, as DNA: TGCGCCAGCAGCCCTGGGACAGGGGCCGCACCACTCTATGGCTACACCTTC. It codes for CASSPGTGAAPLYGYTF. The chain uses TRBV5-1 and TRBJ1-2; 10 bases agree with TRBD1. The CDR3 has 17 residues. Germline assignment: CDR1 SGHRS and CDR2 YFSETQ. V gave up 4 bases and J gave up 4 bases; unmatched junction bases: 13.

In the case of this clone: Relative to the germline gene, one junction end is altered; a read error may explain this. This chain connects TRBV7-7 to TRBJ2-4, with 10 bases fitting TRBD2. This CDR3 spans 16 amino acids. Germline V lookup: CDR1 SSHAT, CDR2 FNYEAQ (reference sequence). In DNA form, the CDR3 reads TGTGCTAGCAGCGCAACTAGCGGGACAGCCAAAAACATTCAGTACTTC. Translated: CASSATSGTAKNIQYF.

V and J are TRBV11-2 and TRBJ1-1; possible D gene TRBD1, 6 bases. CDR1 SGHAT and CDR2 FQNNGV come from the germline V gene. The CDR3 is 14 residues long. With 1 base removed from V and 5 bases from J, the gap between germline ends came to 11 bases. The CDR3 loop reads CASSLVGGRTEAFF. As DNA, the CDR3 is TGTGCCAGCAGCTTAGTAGGGGGTCGGACTGAAGCTTTCTTT.

This chain joins TRBV28 and TRBJ1-3, with 7 bases that match TRBD1. The germline gives CDR1 MDHEN, CDR2 SYDVKM. V gave up 2 bases and J gave up 0 bases; unmatched junction bases: 4. The CDR3 runs to 16 residues. This chain's CDR3 is CASSLAQGSSGNTIYF. As DNA, the CDR3 is TGTGCCAGCAGTTTAGCACAGGGGAGCTCTGGAAACACCATATATTTT.

The V and J genes are TRBV27 and TRBJ2-7; D may be TRBD1 (6 bases). Germline V gives CDR1 MNHEY, CDR2 SMNVEV (reference sequence). This CDR3 has 15 residues. V lost 5 bases and J 2 bases, leaving 16 bases between the germline ends. CDR3 loop: CASSRTGTLTYEQYF. CDR3 sequence (DNA): TGTGCCAGCAGTCGGACCGGGACACTCACCTACGAGCAGTACTTC.

This chain links TRBV28 with TRBJ1-5; D is undetermined. The V gene lost 3 bases and the J gene lost 4 bases, with 4 bases spanning the gap. This CDR3 has 12 residues. In germline, CDR1 is MDHEN, CDR2 SYDVKM. CDR3 in DNA: TGTGCCAGCAGTTTGGAGAATCAGCCCCAGCATTTT. Protein sequence: CASSLENQPQHF.

This chain uses TRBV5-1 with TRBJ1-6; 8 positions agree with TRBD1. Germline V gives CDR1 SGHRS, CDR2 YFSETQ. The CDR3 runs to 14 residues. J lost 8 bases, V lost 4 bases, and 5 bases had no gene match. CDR3 coding DNA: TGCGCCAGCAGCGTGGACAGGGAAGATTCACCCCTCCACTTT. It encodes CASSVDREDSPLHF. Using reference TRBV5-1 and TRBJ1-6 for the parts outside the CDR3, the full variable domain is KAGVTQTPRYLIKTRGQQVTLSCSPISGHRSVSWYQQTPGQGLQFLFEYFSETQRNKGNFPGRFSGRQFSNSRSEMNVSTLELGDSALYLCASSVDREDSPLHFGNGTRLTVT.

The chain has TRBV24-1 and TRBJ2-3; D ambiguous. The CDR3 covers 11 residues. Germline CDR1 is KGHDR and CDR2 is SFDVKD. V lost 2 bases, J lost 6 bases, and 2 bases lay in between. CDR3: CATSDSDTQYF. CDR3 nucleotide sequence: TGTGCCACCAGTGATTCGGATACGCAGTATTTT.

V is TRBV7-2 and J is TRBJ2-7; the D gene is possibly TRBD1 (6 bases). The CDR3 is 14 amino acids. V lost 5 bases and J lost 2, with 13 bases in between. CDR1 SGHTA and CDR2 FQGNSA come from the germline V gene. The CDR3 is CASSQRQVTYEQYF. The DNA of the CDR3 is TGTGCCAGCAGCCAAAGACAGGTCACCTACGAGCAGTACTTC.

Only one count was recorded for this clone. J is TRBJ2-3 and V is TRBV20-1, with 7 bases lining up with TRBD2. Germline CDR1 reads DFQATT; CDR2 reads SNEGSKA (reference sequence). J lost 0 bases, V lost 3 bases, and 6 bases had no gene match. The CDR3 loop spans 15 amino acids. Here the CDR3 reads CSASRPSGSTDTQYF. CDR3 nucleotides: TGCAGTGCTAGTAGGCCTAGCGGAAGCACAGATACGCAGTATTTT.

This clone showed up just once. V and J are TRBV11-3 and TRBJ2-5; 9 nucleotides match TRBD1. The J segment lost 2 bases and the V segment lost 1 base, leaving 2 bases of the junction unmatched. CDR1 and CDR2 from the germline V gene are SGHNT and YENEEA. The CDR3 length is 15 residues. CDR3 residues: CASSLGGTGQETQYF. The CDR3, as DNA: TGTGCCAGCAGCTTAGGGGGGACAGGGCAAGAGACCCAGTACTTC.

This chain uses TRBV12-5 with TRBJ1-5, with D possibly matching TRBD1 (6 bases). This CDR3 has 18 amino acids. V was shortened by 0 bases and J by 5 bases, with 20 bases between the two germline ends. CDR1 is LGHNT and CDR2 is FRNRAP in the germline V gene. CDR3 DNA: TGTGCTAGTGGTTTGGTAGAAATATGGGACACGGGACATCAGCCCCAGCATTTT. This translates into CASGLVEIWDTGHQPQHF.

The V call is TRBV25-1, the J call TRBJ2-4, with 7 bases identical to TRBD1. The CDR3 length is 16 residues. Germline CDR1 is MGHDK and CDR2 is SYGVNS. Germline trimming cut 1 base from V and 9 bases from J; bases unmatched to any gene: 12. CDR3 DNA: TGTGCCAGCAGTGAATTGGTACAGGGGATGTACGGCATTCAGTACTTC. Amino acids: CASSELVQGMYGIQYF.

This chain links TRBV5-1 with TRBJ2-2, with D tentatively TRBD1 (6 bases). Per the germline V gene, CDR1 is SGHRS and CDR2 is YFSETQ. The CDR3 spans 16 residues. V lost 4 bases to trimming and J lost 8 bases, with 21 bases between them. This CDR3 is CASSVRDTRGSGELFF. The CDR3 bases are TGCGCCAGCAGCGTCCGGGACACAAGGGGTTCGGGGGAGCTGTTTTTT.

The rearrangement links TRBV7-2 to TRBJ1-4; a weak D match, TRBD1 (5 bases). The CDR3 sequence is 16 residues long. V lost 5 bases, J lost 3 bases, and 16 bases lay in between. Germline V gives CDR1 SGHTA, CDR2 FQGNSA. CDR3 nucleotide sequence: TGTGCCAGCAGCCTAAAAGGGAGGGGACCTAATGAAAAACTGTTTTTT. It encodes CASSLKGRGPNEKLFF.

The J gene is TRBJ2-3, the V gene TRBV10-3, with TRBD2 matching over 10 bases. This CDR3 is 15 amino acids long. V dropped 4 bases and J dropped 5; count of bases not matched to a gene: 6. Germline V CDR1 and CDR2: ENHRY, SYGVKD. The CDR3 DNA is TGTGCCATCAGTGTATTGGCTAGCGGGAGAGATACGCAGTATTTT. It translates to CAISVLASGRDTQYF.

This chain uses TRBV11-2 with TRBJ2-1; 9 nucleotides line up with TRBD2. CDR1 and CDR2 (germline): SGHAT, FQNNGV. The V gene end was trimmed by 1 base and the J gene end by 12 bases; junction bases not matched to a gene: 13. This CDR3 spans 16 amino acids. CDR3 in DNA: TGTGCCAGCAGCTTAGGAGGCGGGAGGGCCACGGTCGCGCAGTTCTTC. Its translation: CASSLGGGRATVAQFF. Variable domain in full (rest from reference TRBV11-2 and TRBJ2-1): EAGVAQSPRYKIIEKRQSVAFWCNPISGHATLYWYQQILGQGPKLLIQFQNNGVVDDSQLPKDRFSAERLKGVDSTLKIQPAKLEDSAVYLCASSLGGGRATVAQFFGPGTRLTVL.

The CDR3 nucleotides are TGTGCCAGCAGCTCAGCGTCCTACAATGAGCAGTTCTTC. It codes for CASSSASYNEQFF. The rearrangement links TRBV2 to TRBJ2-1; D unclear. Trimming cost V 6 bases and J 1 base, with 7 bases left between them. Germline V CDR1 and CDR2: SNHLY, FYNNEI. This CDR3 spans 13 amino acids.

V and J are TRBV4-1 and TRBJ2-1, with D maybe TRBD2 (6 bases). The V end lost 3 bases, the J end lost 7 bases, and 10 bases lay between the germline ends. The germline gives CDR1 MGHRA, CDR2 YSYEKL. This CDR3 region has 13 residues. Here the CDR3 DNA reads TGCGCCAGCAGCCACCGACGGGGGAATGAGCAGTTCTTC. This encodes CASSHRRGNEQFF.

V and J are TRBV6-5 and TRBJ2-7, with 9 positions matching TRBD1. Germline CDR1 is MNHEY and CDR2 is SVGAGI. The junction had 4 bases not matched to a gene; V was cut back by 6 bases and J by 1 base. This CDR3 region has 14 residues. CDR3 bases: TGTGCCAGCAGAGAGGGGACAGGGTCCTACGAGCAGTACTTC. Protein: CASREGTGSYEQYF.

CDR3 nucleotide sequence: TGTGCCAGCAGCTTAGTAGTGACAGGGGGTTTTGGGAATCAGCCCCAGCATTTT. As protein: CASSLVVTGGFGNQPQHF. The rearrangement joins TRBV7-9 to TRBJ1-5, with 9 positions matching TRBD1. The germline gives CDR1 SEHNR, CDR2 FQNEAQ (reference sequence). V was pared by 1 base and J by 4 bases, with 11 bases of the junction left unmatched. The CDR3 consists of 18 residues.

This rearrangement joins TRBV19 to TRBJ1-5, with D possibly TRBD1 on 6 matching bases. V lost 1 base and J lost 9, with 7 bases in between. Germline CDR1 LNHDA, CDR2 SQIVND (reference sequence). This CDR3 is built from 12 residues. The CDR3 region has the DNA TGTGCCAGTAGTATAGGGGACACGCCCCAGCATTTT. Translation: CASSIGDTPQHF.

J is TRBJ1-2 and V is TRBV10-1; D might be TRBD1 (5 bases). Trimming took 0 bases from V and 10 from J, leaving 9 bases between them. CDR1 is WNHNN, CDR2 SYGVQD, per germline (reference sequence). The CDR3 runs 12 residues. The CDR3 nucleotides are TGCGCCAGCAGTGAGTCGCAGGGAACCTACACCTTC. Its protein is CASSESQGTYTF.

This chain links TRBV15 with TRBJ2-7, with D maybe TRBD2 (6 bases). The CDR3 runs 14 residues. Per the germline V gene, CDR1 is LNHNV and CDR2 is YYDKDF (reference sequence). Between the trimmed V and J ends, which lost 1 base and 5 bases, there was a span of 12 bases. The CDR3 nucleotides are TGTGCCACCAGCAGAGGACTAGGGTGGGACGAGCAGTACTTC. Protein: CATSRGLGWDEQYF.